The rows below give T cell receptor beta chains drawn from one sample of a study of blood T cell repertoires in COVID-19. Profiled with immunoSEQ multiplex PCR; TCRdb holds only in-frame clones, not every one. Among some 160,000 clones listed, 65% to 85% were seen once. Input material: peripheral blood. The receptors shown here come from a woman aged 80 or over with acute or convalescent COVID-19. Both conserved end residues are part of each CDR3. Fields, in order: D gene, clone size, V gene, J gene, CDR3 DNA, CDR3 protein. The D gene is left open where the match is weak. A row's size may be missing; if present it is once, few, many or a size class.

d_gene: TRBD1; abundance: few; v_gene: TRBV28; j_gene: TRBJ1-2; CDR3nt: TGTGCCAGCCATGGGACCACAGGGGGTAACTATGGCTACACCTTC; CDR3aa: CASHGTTGGNYGYTF
d_gene: TRBD2; abundance: few; v_gene: TRBV5-1; j_gene: TRBJ2-1; CDR3nt: TGCGCCAGCAGCTTTTCGCTAGCGGGGGCCAATGAGCAGTTCTTC; CDR3aa: CASSFSLAGANEQFF
d_gene: TRBD1; abundance: NA; v_gene: TRBV5-6; j_gene: TRBJ2-3; CDR3nt: TGTGCCAGCAGCTTGGAGAGGGACAGGGAAACCACAGATACGCAGTATTTT; CDR3aa: CASSLERDRETTDTQYF
d_gene: TRBD1; abundance: NA; v_gene: TRBV18; j_gene: TRBJ2-2; CDR3nt: TGTGCCAGCTCACCACCCGGGACAGCCGGGGAGCTGTTTTTT; CDR3aa: CASSPPGTAGELFF
d_gene: TRBD2; abundance: NA; v_gene: TRBV7-9; j_gene: TRBJ2-1; CDR3nt: TGTGCCAGCAGCCTTTGGGGCGGGAGTTCCTACAATGAGCAGTTCTTC; CDR3aa: CASSLWGGSSYNEQFF
d_gene: NA; abundance: NA; v_gene: TRBV4-1; j_gene: TRBJ1-2; CDR3nt: TGCGCCAGCAGCCCCCGGACAGTCCTCAACTATGGCTACACCTTC; CDR3aa: CASSPRTVLNYGYTF
d_gene: TRBD1; abundance: NA; v_gene: TRBV5-1; j_gene: TRBJ1-4; CDR3nt: TGCGCCAGCAGCTTAACAGGGGGGCGGGATGAAAAACTGTTTTTT; CDR3aa: CASSLTGGRDEKLFF
d_gene: TRBD1; abundance: NA; v_gene: TRBV18; j_gene: TRBJ1-6; CDR3nt: TGTGCCAGCTCACCAGGACAGGGGGCGGTGCCCCTCCACTTT; CDR3aa: CASSPGQGAVPLHF
d_gene: TRBD1; abundance: NA; v_gene: TRBV7-2; j_gene: TRBJ1-2; CDR3nt: TGTGCCAGCAGCTATGGGACAGGGGCCCTCCCCCTCTATGGCTACACCTTC; CDR3aa: CASSYGTGALPLYGYTF
d_gene: NA; abundance: NA; v_gene: TRBV19; j_gene: TRBJ2-5; CDR3nt: TGTGCCAGTAGTATAGGGAGCGGCCAAGAGACCCAGTACTTC; CDR3aa: CASSIGSGQETQYF
d_gene: NA; abundance: NA; v_gene: TRBV4-2; j_gene: TRBJ1-5; CDR3nt: TGTGCCAGCAGCCAAGTCCAGGGGACCAATCAGCCCCAGCATTTT; CDR3aa: CASSQVQGTNQPQHF
d_gene: NA; abundance: once; v_gene: TRBV24-1; j_gene: TRBJ1-2; CDR3nt: TGTGCCACCAGCGACGGGTATGGCTACACCTTC; CDR3aa: CATSDGYGYTF
d_gene: NA; abundance: NA; v_gene: TRBV27; j_gene: TRBJ2-7; CDR3nt: TGTGCCAGCAGTTTATCGGGGACTCTCTACGAGCAGTACTTC; CDR3aa: CASSLSGTLYEQYF
d_gene: TRBD2; abundance: NA; v_gene: TRBV27; j_gene: TRBJ2-5; CDR3nt: TGTGCCAGCAGTTTATTCCTAGCGGGGGTGGAGACCCAGTACTTC; CDR3aa: CASSLFLAGVETQYF
d_gene: NA; abundance: NA; v_gene: TRBV6-5; j_gene: TRBJ1-3; CDR3nt: TGTGCCAGCAGCGGGGACTCTGGAAACACCATATATTTT; CDR3aa: CASSGDSGNTIYF
d_gene: NA; abundance: few; v_gene: TRBV18; j_gene: TRBJ1-2; CDR3nt: TGTGCCAGCTCACCCTTACAGGGTGGTAACTATGGCTACACCTTC; CDR3aa: CASSPLQGGNYGYTF
d_gene: TRBD1; abundance: NA; v_gene: TRBV11-2; j_gene: TRBJ2-7; CDR3nt: TGTGCCAGCAGCTTAGCACAGGGGACGTACGAGCAGTACTTC; CDR3aa: CASSLAQGTYEQYF
d_gene: TRBD1; abundance: NA; v_gene: TRBV3-1/TRBV3-2; j_gene: TRBJ1-2; CDR3nt: TGTGCCAGCAGCCAAGCGACAGGGGGAAACTATGGCTACACCTTC; CDR3aa: CASSQATGGNYGYTF
d_gene: NA; abundance: once; v_gene: TRBV11-3; j_gene: TRBJ1-2; CDR3nt: TGTGCCAGCAGCTTAGATGCGAAGCGGGGCTACACCTTC; CDR3aa: CASSLDAKRGYTF
d_gene: NA; abundance: NA; v_gene: TRBV11-2; j_gene: TRBJ2-5; CDR3nt: TGTGCCAGCAGCTTATGGGTAGCAGGGCAAGAGACCCAGTACTTC; CDR3aa: CASSLWVAGQETQYF
d_gene: TRBD1; abundance: NA; v_gene: TRBV5-5; j_gene: TRBJ2-7; CDR3nt: TGTGCCAGCAGCTCCGGGACAGGGGGATTCTACGAGCAGTACTTC; CDR3aa: CASSSGTGGFYEQYF
d_gene: TRBD2; abundance: NA; v_gene: TRBV6-7; j_gene: TRBJ2-3; CDR3nt: TGTGCCAGCAGTTTCACTAGCGGGGGGGCGTCAGATACGCAGTATTTT; CDR3aa: CASSFTSGGASDTQYF
d_gene: TRBD1; abundance: NA; v_gene: TRBV3-1/TRBV3-2; j_gene: TRBJ1-2; CDR3nt: TGTGCCAGCAGCCACACAGACAGGGGTGGCTACACCTTC; CDR3aa: CASSHTDRGGYTF
d_gene: NA; abundance: few; v_gene: TRBV12-5; j_gene: TRBJ2-7; CDR3nt: TGTGCCCATCCCCAGGGGTGGGAGCAGTACTTC; CDR3aa: CAHPQGWEQYF
d_gene: NA; abundance: NA; v_gene: TRBV7-2; j_gene: TRBJ1-2; CDR3nt: TGTGCCAGCAGCTCCGACAGGCTCGGTTACACCTTC; CDR3aa: CASSSDRLGYTF
d_gene: TRBD2; abundance: NA; v_gene: TRBV9; j_gene: TRBJ2-5; CDR3nt: TGTGCCAGCAGCGTAGCCGGGGGTTGGCGGACTAGCGAGCAAGAGACCCAGTACTTC; CDR3aa: CASSVAGGWRTSEQETQYF
d_gene: TRBD1; abundance: once; v_gene: TRBV6-5; j_gene: TRBJ1-4; CDR3nt: TGTGCCAGCATGGACAGGGTTAGCGAAAAACTGTTTTTT; CDR3aa: CASMDRVSEKLFF
d_gene: TRBD1; abundance: NA; v_gene: TRBV28; j_gene: TRBJ2-3; CDR3nt: TGTGCCAGCAATACGCCGCGACAGGGGGCAGATACGCAGTATTTT; CDR3aa: CASNTPRQGADTQYF
d_gene: TRBD1; abundance: NA; v_gene: TRBV28; j_gene: TRBJ1-2; CDR3nt: TGTGCCAGCAGTTTGCCCCGACCCAATGACAGGGCTGGCTACACCTTC; CDR3aa: CASSLPRPNDRAGYTF
d_gene: NA; abundance: NA; v_gene: TRBV19; j_gene: TRBJ1-6; CDR3nt: TGTGCCAGTACCGATGGGAGACACCTACTGAGCTCCTATAATTCACCCCTCCACTTT; CDR3aa: CASTDGRHLLSSYNSPLHF
d_gene: NA; abundance: once; v_gene: TRBV12-3/TRBV12-4; j_gene: TRBJ2-2; CDR3nt: TGTGCCAGCAGTGGAGCGGCGACCGGGGAGCTGTTTTTT; CDR3aa: CASSGAATGELFF
d_gene: TRBD1; abundance: NA; v_gene: TRBV28; j_gene: TRBJ2-5; CDR3nt: TGTGCCAGCAGTTCCCGGGACAGGGAAGAGACCCAGTACTTC; CDR3aa: CASSSRDREETQYF
d_gene: TRBD1; abundance: NA; v_gene: TRBV29-1; j_gene: TRBJ2-7; CDR3nt: TGCAGCGTAAGCGGGACAGGGGGCTACGAGCAGTACTTC; CDR3aa: CSVSGTGGYEQYF
d_gene: TRBD2; abundance: NA; v_gene: TRBV7-7; j_gene: TRBJ2-5; CDR3nt: TGTGCTAGCAGCTTAAGTTCGGGACTAGCGGGAGAGGGGGCTCGGGAGACCCAGTACTTC; CDR3aa: CASSLSSGLAGEGARETQYF
d_gene: NA; abundance: NA; v_gene: TRBV21-1; j_gene: TRBJ1-5; CDR3nt: TGTGCCAGCACCCCGGGACAGCGACCTCAGCCCCAGCATTTT; CDR3aa: CASTPGQRPQPQHF
d_gene: TRBD1; abundance: NA; v_gene: TRBV10-2; j_gene: TRBJ1-1; CDR3nt: TGCGCCAGCATTGGACAGGGAAACACTGAAGCTTTCTTT; CDR3aa: CASIGQGNTEAFF
d_gene: NA; abundance: NA; v_gene: TRBV6-1; j_gene: TRBJ1-2; CDR3nt: TGTGCCAGCAGTGAGCGGGGAGCAGCCGCTGGCTACACCTTC; CDR3aa: CASSERGAAAGYTF
d_gene: NA; abundance: few; v_gene: TRBV2; j_gene: TRBJ1-1; CDR3nt: TGTGCCAGCAGACAGAACACTGAAGCTTTCTTT; CDR3aa: CASRQNTEAFF
d_gene: NA; abundance: NA; v_gene: TRBV18; j_gene: TRBJ2-3; CDR3nt: TGTGCCAGCTCACCAGGGGGGGGCGCAGATACGCAGTATTTT; CDR3aa: CASSPGGGADTQYF
d_gene: NA; abundance: NA; v_gene: TRBV6-5; j_gene: TRBJ2-5; CDR3nt: TGTGCCAGCAACTACCCTTGGGTGTCCAAAGAGACCCAGTACTTC; CDR3aa: CASNYPWVSKETQYF
d_gene: NA; abundance: NA; v_gene: TRBV2; j_gene: TRBJ1-5; CDR3nt: TGTGCCAGCAGGAAAGACAGTAGCAATCAGCCCCAGCATTTT; CDR3aa: CASRKDSSNQPQHF
d_gene: NA; abundance: NA; v_gene: TRBV18; j_gene: TRBJ1-6; CDR3nt: TGTGCCAGCTCACCCGCGGGGGCTAATTCACCCCTCCACTTT; CDR3aa: CASSPAGANSPLHF
d_gene: NA; abundance: few; v_gene: TRBV11-3; j_gene: TRBJ2-1; CDR3nt: TGTGCCAGCAGCCCAGTCTCGGGTGAGCAGTTCTTC; CDR3aa: CASSPVSGEQFF
d_gene: NA; abundance: NA; v_gene: TRBV14; j_gene: TRBJ2-7; CDR3nt: TGTGCCAGCAGGGGGAGAACCTACGAGCAGTACTTC; CDR3aa: CASRGRTYEQYF
d_gene: NA; abundance: NA; v_gene: TRBV9; j_gene: TRBJ1-1; CDR3nt: TGTGCCAGCACCTCGGCGGGTATGAACACTGAAGCTTTCTTT; CDR3aa: CASTSAGMNTEAFF